Listed below are T cell receptor beta chains from one sample, sequenced in a study of shared clonotypes between healthy human individuals. Assay used: immunoSEQ multiplex PCR; TCRdb lists only in-frame clones, some missing. Seen here are 550,000 to 800,000 clones, about nine tenths observed once, and the top ten hold 34%. The sequencing input was memory CD8+ T cells from PBMCs. The receptor set was obtained from a man aged 18 to 30 in good health. Some clones in this sample may be carry-over from other donors' samples. The CDR3 runs from the conserved cysteine through the conserved F or W. The D gene is left open where the match is weak. Rows give clone size only sometimes, using once, few, many, or a class for an expanded clone.

D,V,size,J,CDR3,DNA
-,TRBV30,few,TRBJ2-7,CAWSVGQGINEQYF,TGTGCCTGGAGTGTAGGTCAGGGGATCAACGAGCAGTACTTC
-,TRBV18,-,TRBJ1-2,CASSPRDLLGYTF,TGTGCCAGCTCACCAAGGGACCTTCTAGGCTACACCTTC
-,TRBV28,-,TRBJ2-1,CASSLSPGVEGDEQFF,TGTGCCAGCAGTTTATCCCCAGGGGTGGAAGGCGATGAGCAGTTCTTC
-,TRBV7-8,-,TRBJ2-5,CASSPAYRRETQYF,TGTGCCAGCAGCCCGGCCTACCGTCGAGAGACCCAGTACTTC
-,TRBV7-6,-,TRBJ2-5,CASSRFAPPLQETQYF,TGTGCCAGCAGCCGCTTCGCCCCACCACTCCAAGAGACCCAGTACTTC
-,TRBV19,-,TRBJ1-3,CASSITLSGNTIYF,TGTGCCAGTAGTATAACCCTCTCTGGAAACACCATATATTTT
-,TRBV9,-,TRBJ2-1,CASTPGGLAFEQFF,TGTGCCAGCACCCCCGGGGGGCTAGCGTTTGAGCAGTTCTTC
TRBD1,TRBV28,-,TRBJ2-7,CASSAIGTGYEQYF,TGTGCCAGCAGCGCCATTGGGACAGGCTACGAGCAGTACTTC
-,TRBV6-6,-,TRBJ1-1,CASSYWRREVRAFF,TGTGCCAGCAGTTACTGGCGGAGAGAAGTGCGAGCTTTCTTT
TRBD2,TRBV28,once,TRBJ2-7,CASSNSGAPSYEQYF,TGTGCCAGCAGTAATAGCGGGGCCCCATCCTACGAGCAGTACTTC
TRBD2,TRBV11-2,once,TRBJ2-2,CASSLDGRTNTGELFF,TGTGCCAGCAGCTTAGACGGGAGGACGAACACCGGGGAGCTGTTTTTT
-,TRBV29-1,-,TRBJ2-3,CSVDFGRRSDTQYF,TGCAGCGTTGATTTCGGGAGAAGGTCAGATACGCAGTATTTT
-,TRBV11-2,-,TRBJ2-3,CASSYGISSTDTQYF,TGTGCCAGCAGCTATGGGATCTCTAGCACAGATACGCAGTATTTT
-,TRBV10-2,-,TRBJ2-3,CASTSGLGGDTQYF,TGCGCCAGCACAAGCGGACTAGGGGGAGATACGCAGTATTTT
-,TRBV28,once,TRBJ2-1,CASSLLLENEQFF,TGTGCCAGCAGTTTATTACTAGAGAATGAGCAGTTCTTC
TRBD1,TRBV7-3,-,TRBJ1-1,CASSLGQGAITEAFF,TGTGCCAGCAGCCTCGGACAGGGGGCGATAACTGAAGCTTTCTTT
-,TRBV28,-,TRBJ2-6,CASSFLSYPYSGANVLTF,TGTGCCAGCAGTTTTTTGTCTTACCCCTACTCTGGGGCCAACGTCCTGACTTTC
TRBD2,TRBV5-1,-,TRBJ2-7,CASTWTSGRSWNEQYF,TGCGCCAGCACCTGGACTAGCGGGAGATCATGGAACGAGCAGTACTTC
TRBD1,TRBV4-2,-,TRBJ2-2,CASSPRRDRGGELFF,TGTGCCAGCAGCCCCCGCCGGGACAGGGGCGGGGAGCTGTTTTTT
TRBD1,TRBV19,-,TRBJ1-1,CASSDYRGPNTEAFF,TGTGCCAGTAGTGACTACAGGGGGCCGAACACTGAAGCTTTCTTT
-,TRBV11-2,-,TRBJ2-1,CASSLGERLLYNEQFF,TGTGCCAGCAGCTTAGGGGAGCGGCTCCTCTACAATGAGCAGTTCTTC
TRBD2,TRBV2,-,TRBJ2-1,CASGIAGDSVVDEQFF,TGTGCCAGCGGTATAGCGGGAGATTCTGTGGTCGATGAGCAGTTCTTC
-,TRBV15,-,TRBJ2-5,CATSNNRGSWETQYF,TGTGCCACCAGTAACAACCGGGGGAGTTGGGAGACCCAGTACTTC
-,TRBV9,-,TRBJ2-3,CASSVGGPSQYF,TGTGCCAGCAGCGTCGGGGGACCATCGCAGTATTTT
-,TRBV6-5,-,TRBJ2-1,CASRSAHYNEQFF,TGTGCCAGCAGGTCGGCCCATTACAATGAGCAGTTCTTC
-,TRBV28,-,TRBJ1-1,CASSLMGVNTEAFF,TGTGCCAGCAGTTTAATGGGAGTTAACACTGAAGCTTTCTTT
TRBD1,TRBV27,-,TRBJ1-5,CASSSRGSQPQHF,TGTGCCAGCAGTAGCAGGGGGTCCCAGCCCCAGCATTTT
-,TRBV5-4,-,TRBJ1-4,CASSLGPATNEKLFF,TGTGCCAGCAGCCTTGGTCCAGCAACTAATGAAAAACTGTTTTTT
-,TRBV7-9,once,TRBJ1-2,CASTPSTLPLQGVNYGYTF,TGTGCCAGCACCCCTAGTACCCTTCCCCTACAGGGAGTCAACTATGGCTACACCTTC
-,TRBV30,few,TRBJ1-2,CAWSPGDYGYTF,TGTGCCTGGAGTCCAGGGGACTATGGCTACACCTTC
TRBD2,TRBV28,-,TRBJ2-7,CASSPVAGAKVYEQYF,TGTGCCAGCAGCCCTGTAGCGGGGGCCAAGGTATACGAGCAGTACTTC
-,TRBV7-9,-,TRBJ1-2,CASSNFLTLPYGYTF,TGTGCCAGCAGCAACTTTTTGACCCTCCCCTATGGCTACACCTTC